This paragraph covers one T cell receptor (beta chain) sequence. Its specificity is unknown. The data belong to a study of T cell responses to AZD1222 COVID-19 vaccine. Study conclusions and caveats: It was only after the peak T cell response that any repertoires were sampled. Spike was spanned by vaccine-associated CD4 TCRs, with dominance at 160-218 and 743-854.

In germline, CDR1 is MGHDK, CDR2 SYGVNS. V was trimmed by 4 bases and J by 4 bases, leaving 15 bases between them. The CDR3 has 15 amino acids. TCRdb keeps only in-frame clones here, not all; method: immunoSEQ multiplex PCR. The sample records about 59,000 clones, approximately 80% being singletons. V and J are TRBV25-1 and TRBJ2-3; the D gene is possibly TRBD2 (6 bases). The sample in question was peripheral blood, obtained on day 0 of AZD1222 vaccination. The TCR originated in an adult in good health. Here the CDR3 DNA reads TGTGCCAGCAGTGGTCTAGCGTCGATCTCAGATACGCAGTATTTT. It encodes CASSGLASISDTQYF.